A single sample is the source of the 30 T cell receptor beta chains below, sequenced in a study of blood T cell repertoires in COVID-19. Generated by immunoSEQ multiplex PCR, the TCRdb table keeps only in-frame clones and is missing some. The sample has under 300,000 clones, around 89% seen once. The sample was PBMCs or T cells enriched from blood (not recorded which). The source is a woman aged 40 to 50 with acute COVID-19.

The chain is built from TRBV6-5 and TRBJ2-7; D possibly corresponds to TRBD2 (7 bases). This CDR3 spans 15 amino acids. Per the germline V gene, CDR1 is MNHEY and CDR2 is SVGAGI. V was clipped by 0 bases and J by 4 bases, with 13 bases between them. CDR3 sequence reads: CASSYSIGGRYEQYF. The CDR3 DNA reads TGTGCCAGCAGTTACTCGATCGGGGGGCGATACGAGCAGTACTTC.

The CDR3 DNA reads as TGTGCCTGGAGTAGAGAGTTTTGGGAAAAACTGTTTTTT. This encodes CAWSREFWEKLFF. The chain has TRBV30 and TRBJ1-4; D remains ambiguous. The CDR3 extends over 13 amino acids. V shed 2 bases and J shed 8 bases, with 12 bases lying between them. Germline lookup yields CDR1 GTSNPN and CDR2 SVGIG (reference sequence).

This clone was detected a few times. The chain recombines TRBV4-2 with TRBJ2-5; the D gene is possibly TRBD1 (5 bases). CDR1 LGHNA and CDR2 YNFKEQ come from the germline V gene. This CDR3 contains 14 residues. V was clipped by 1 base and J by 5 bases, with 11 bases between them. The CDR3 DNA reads TGTGCCAGCAGCCAAGTGGGGCGGCCCGAGACCCAGTACTTC. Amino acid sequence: CASSQVGRPETQYF.

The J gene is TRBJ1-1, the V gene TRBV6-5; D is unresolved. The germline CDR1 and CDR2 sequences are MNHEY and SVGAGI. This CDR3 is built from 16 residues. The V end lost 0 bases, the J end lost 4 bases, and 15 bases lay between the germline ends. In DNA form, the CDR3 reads TGTGCCAGCAGTTACTCCTCAGTTCAAATCCCCACTGAAGCTTTCTTT. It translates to CASSYSSVQIPTEAFF.

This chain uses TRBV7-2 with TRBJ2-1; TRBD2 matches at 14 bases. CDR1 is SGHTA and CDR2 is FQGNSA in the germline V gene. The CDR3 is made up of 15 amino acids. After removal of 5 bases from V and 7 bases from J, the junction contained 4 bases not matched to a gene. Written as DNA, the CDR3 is TGTGCCAGCAGCCCGACTAGCGGGAGGGTTAATGAGCAGTTCTTC. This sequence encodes CASSPTSGRVNEQFF.

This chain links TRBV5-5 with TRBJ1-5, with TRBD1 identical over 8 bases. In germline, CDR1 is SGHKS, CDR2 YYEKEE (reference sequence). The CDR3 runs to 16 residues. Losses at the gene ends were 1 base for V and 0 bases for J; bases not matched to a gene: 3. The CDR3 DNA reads TGTGCCAGCAGCTTGAGAGGACAGGGTAGCAATCAGCCCCAGCATTTT. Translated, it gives CASSLRGQGSNQPQHF.

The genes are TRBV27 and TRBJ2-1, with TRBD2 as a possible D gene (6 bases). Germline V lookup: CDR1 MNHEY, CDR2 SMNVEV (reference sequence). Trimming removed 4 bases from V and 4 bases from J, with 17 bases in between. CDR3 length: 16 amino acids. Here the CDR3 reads CASSSGTSGYYNEQFF. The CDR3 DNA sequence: TGTGCCAGCAGTTCCGGCACGAGCGGGTATTACAATGAGCAGTTCTTC.

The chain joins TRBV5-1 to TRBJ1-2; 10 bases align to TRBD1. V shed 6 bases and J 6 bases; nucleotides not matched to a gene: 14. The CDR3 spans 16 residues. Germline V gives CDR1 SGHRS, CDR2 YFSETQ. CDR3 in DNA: TGCGCCAGCACAGCCTCCTGGGGGACAGGGGTTGATGGCTACACCTTC. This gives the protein CASTASWGTGVDGYTF.

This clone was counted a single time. The CDR3: CATSRDQGVSNQPQHF. In DNA, the CDR3 is TGTGCCACCAGCAGAGATCAAGGGGTTAGCAATCAGCCCCAGCATTTT. The J gene is TRBJ1-5, the V gene TRBV15; TRBD1 is a possible D gene (5 bases). Germline CDR1 LNHNV, CDR2 YYDKDF (reference sequence). V lost 0 bases and J lost 0, with 9 bases in between. CDR3 length: 16 residues.

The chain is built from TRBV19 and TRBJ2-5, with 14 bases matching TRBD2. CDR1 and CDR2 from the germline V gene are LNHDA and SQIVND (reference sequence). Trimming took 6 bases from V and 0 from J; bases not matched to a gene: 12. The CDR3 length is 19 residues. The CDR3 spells CASSLERLAGGMYQETQYF. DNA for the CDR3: TGTGCCAGTAGCCTAGAGAGACTAGCGGGGGGGATGTACCAAGAGACCCAGTACTTC. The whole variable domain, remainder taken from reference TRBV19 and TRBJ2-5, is DGGITQSPKYLFRKEGQNVTLSCEQNLNHDAMYWYRQDPGQGLRLIYYSQIVNDFQKGDIAEGYSVSREKKESFPLTVTSAQKNPTAFYLCASSLERLAGGMYQETQYFGPGTRLLVL.

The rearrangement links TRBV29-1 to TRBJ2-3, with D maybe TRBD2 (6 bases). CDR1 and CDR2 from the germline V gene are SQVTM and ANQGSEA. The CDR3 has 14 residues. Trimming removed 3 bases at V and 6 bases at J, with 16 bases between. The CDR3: CSVDERVAADTQYF. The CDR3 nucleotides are TGCAGCGTTGACGAAAGGGTAGCGGCGGATACGCAGTATTTT.

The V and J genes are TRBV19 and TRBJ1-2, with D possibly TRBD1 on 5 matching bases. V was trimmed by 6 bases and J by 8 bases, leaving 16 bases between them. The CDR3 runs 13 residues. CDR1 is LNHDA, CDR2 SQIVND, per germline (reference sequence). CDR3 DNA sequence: TGTGCCAGTAGCGGGACTTCCGACGGAGGCTACACCTTC. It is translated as CASSGTSDGGYTF. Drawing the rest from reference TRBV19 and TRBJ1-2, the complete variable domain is DGGITQSPKYLFRKEGQNVTLSCEQNLNHDAMYWYRQDPGQGLRLIYYSQIVNDFQKGDIAEGYSVSREKKESFPLTVTSAQKNPTAFYLCASSGTSDGGYTFGSGTRLTVV.

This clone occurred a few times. The CDR3 coding sequence is TGTGCCAGCAGGGGGTACAGGGGAAGGTATGGCTACACCTTC. Encoded protein: CASRGYRGRYGYTF. The V gene is TRBV28, the J gene TRBJ1-2; 7 bases agree with TRBD1. J was trimmed by 5 bases and V by 6 bases; bases with no gene match: 9. The CDR3 is made up of 14 amino acids. Per the germline V gene, CDR1 is MDHEN and CDR2 is SYDVKM.

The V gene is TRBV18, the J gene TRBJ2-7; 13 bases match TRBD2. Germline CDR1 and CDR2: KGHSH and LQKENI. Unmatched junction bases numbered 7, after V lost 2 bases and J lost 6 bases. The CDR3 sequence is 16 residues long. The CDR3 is CASSPGPRLAGGEQYV. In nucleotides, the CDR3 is TGTGCCAGCTCACCAGGACCGCGACTAGCGGGAGGCGAGCAGTACGTC.

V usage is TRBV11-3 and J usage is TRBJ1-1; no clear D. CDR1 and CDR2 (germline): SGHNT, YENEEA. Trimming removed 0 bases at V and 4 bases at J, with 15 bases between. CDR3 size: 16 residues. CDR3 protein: CASSLDQSGRGTEAFF. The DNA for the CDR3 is TGTGCCAGCAGCTTAGATCAGAGTGGGAGAGGCACTGAAGCTTTCTTT.

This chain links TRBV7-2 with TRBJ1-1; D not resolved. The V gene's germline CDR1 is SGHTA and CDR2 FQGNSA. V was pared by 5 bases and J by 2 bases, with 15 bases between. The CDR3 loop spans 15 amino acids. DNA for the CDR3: TGTGCCAGCAGCCCTTATCGGGGAGGAAACACTGAAGCTTTCTTT. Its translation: CASSPYRGGNTEAFF.

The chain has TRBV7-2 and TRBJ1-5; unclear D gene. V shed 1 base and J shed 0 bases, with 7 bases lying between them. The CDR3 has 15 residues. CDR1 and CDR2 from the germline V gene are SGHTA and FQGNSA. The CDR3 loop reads CASSLGRYSNQPQHF. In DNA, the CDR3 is TGTGCCAGCAGCTTAGGCAGGTATAGCAATCAGCCCCAGCATTTT.

The CDR3 coding sequence is TGTGCCAGCAGCCTCTACAGGGGGACTAATGAAAAACTGTTTTTT. It codes for CASSLYRGTNEKLFF. The J gene is TRBJ1-4, the V gene TRBV7-9; 8 bases are a match to TRBD1. Germline CDR1 is SEHNR and CDR2 is FQNEAQ (reference sequence). V dropped 5 bases and J dropped 2; count of bases not matched to a gene: 4. This CDR3 has 15 residues.

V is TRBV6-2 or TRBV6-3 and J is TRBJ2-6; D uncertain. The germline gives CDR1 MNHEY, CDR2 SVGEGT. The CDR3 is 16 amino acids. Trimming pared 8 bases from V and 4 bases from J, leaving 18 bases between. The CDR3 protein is CASGPNGVWGANVLTF. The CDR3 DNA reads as TGTGCCAGCGGCCCGAACGGTGTCTGGGGGGCCAACGTCCTGACTTTC.

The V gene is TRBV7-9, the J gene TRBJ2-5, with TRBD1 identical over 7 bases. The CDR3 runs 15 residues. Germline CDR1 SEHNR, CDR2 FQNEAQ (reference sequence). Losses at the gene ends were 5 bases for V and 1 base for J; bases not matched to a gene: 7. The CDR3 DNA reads TGTGCCAGCAGCCCCGCCGGGACAGTCCAAGAGACCCAGTACTTC. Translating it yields CASSPAGTVQETQYF.

CDR3 loop: CASSQRGGSGNTIYF. The CDR3 nucleotides read TGTGCCAGCAGCCAACGGGGGGGCTCTGGAAACACCATATATTTT. The chain couples TRBV3-1 (or the pseudogene TRBV3-2) to TRBJ1-3; possibly TRBD1 for D (5 bases). The ends were cut back, 2 bases at V and 0 bases at J, with 8 bases in the middle. Germline V gene data show CDR1 as LGHDT and CDR2 as YNNKEL (reference sequence). This CDR3 is built from 15 residues.

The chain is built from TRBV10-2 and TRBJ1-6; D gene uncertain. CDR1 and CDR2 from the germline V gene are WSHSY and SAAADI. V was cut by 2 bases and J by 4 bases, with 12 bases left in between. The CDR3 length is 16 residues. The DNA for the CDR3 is TGCGCCAGCAGTGAGACGACGGGGAGATATAATTCACCCCTCCACTTT. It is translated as CASSETTGRYNSPLHF.

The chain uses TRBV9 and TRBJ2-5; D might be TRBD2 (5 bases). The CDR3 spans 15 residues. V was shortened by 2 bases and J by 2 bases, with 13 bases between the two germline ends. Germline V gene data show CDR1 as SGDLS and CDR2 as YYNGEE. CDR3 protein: CASSVTGITQETQYF. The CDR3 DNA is TGTGCCAGCAGCGTCACCGGGATCACGCAAGAGACCCAGTACTTC.

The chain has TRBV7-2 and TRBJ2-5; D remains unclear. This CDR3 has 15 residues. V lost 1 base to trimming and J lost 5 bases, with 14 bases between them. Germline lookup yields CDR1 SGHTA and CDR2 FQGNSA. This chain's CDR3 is CASSLVPGSRETQYF. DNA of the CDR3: TGTGCCAGCAGCTTAGTTCCCGGCTCGCGGGAGACCCAGTACTTC.

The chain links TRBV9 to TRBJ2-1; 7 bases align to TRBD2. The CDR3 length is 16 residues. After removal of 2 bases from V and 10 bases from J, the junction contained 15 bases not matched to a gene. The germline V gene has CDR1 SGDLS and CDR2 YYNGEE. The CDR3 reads CASSVARLALVSEQFF. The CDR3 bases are TGTGCCAGCAGCGTGGCCAGACTAGCTTTGGTTTCAGAGCAGTTCTTC.

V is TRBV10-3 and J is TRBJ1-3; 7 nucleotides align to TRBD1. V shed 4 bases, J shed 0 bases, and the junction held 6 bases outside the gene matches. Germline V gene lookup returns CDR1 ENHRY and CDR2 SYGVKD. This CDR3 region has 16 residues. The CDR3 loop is CAISATGDRSGNTIYF. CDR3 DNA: TGTGCCATCAGTGCCACAGGGGATCGCTCTGGAAACACCATATATTTT.

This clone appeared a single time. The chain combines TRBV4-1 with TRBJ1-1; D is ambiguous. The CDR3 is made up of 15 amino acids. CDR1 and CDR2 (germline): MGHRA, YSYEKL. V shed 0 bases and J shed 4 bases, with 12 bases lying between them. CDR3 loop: CASSQDNRGLTEAFF. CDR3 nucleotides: TGCGCCAGCAGCCAAGATAATCGGGGTCTCACTGAAGCTTTCTTT.

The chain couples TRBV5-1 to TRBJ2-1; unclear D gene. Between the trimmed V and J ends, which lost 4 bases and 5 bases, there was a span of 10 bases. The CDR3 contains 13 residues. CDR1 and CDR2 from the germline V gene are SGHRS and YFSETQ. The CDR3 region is CASSTGLDNEQFF. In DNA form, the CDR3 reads TGCGCCAGCAGCACGGGTCTGGACAATGAGCAGTTCTTC.

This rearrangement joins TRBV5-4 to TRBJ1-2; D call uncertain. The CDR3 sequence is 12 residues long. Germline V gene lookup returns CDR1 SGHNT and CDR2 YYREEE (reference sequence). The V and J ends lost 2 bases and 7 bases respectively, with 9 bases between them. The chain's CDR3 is CASSFLNGGYTF. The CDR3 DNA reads TGTGCCAGCAGCTTCCTTAACGGTGGCTACACCTTC. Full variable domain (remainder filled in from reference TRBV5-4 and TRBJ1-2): ETGVTQSPTHLIKTRGQQVTLRCSSQSGHNTVSWYQQALGQGPQFIFQYYREEENGRGNFPPRFSGLQFPNYSSELNVNALELDDSALYLCASSFLNGGYTFGSGTRLTVV.

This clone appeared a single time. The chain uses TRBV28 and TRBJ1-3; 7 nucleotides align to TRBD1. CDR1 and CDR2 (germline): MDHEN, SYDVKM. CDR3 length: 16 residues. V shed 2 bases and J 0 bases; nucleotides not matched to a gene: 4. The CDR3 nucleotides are TGTGCCAGCAGTTTACCCGGGACAGACTCTGGAAACACCATATATTTT. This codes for CASSLPGTDSGNTIYF.